This T cell receptor beta chain comes out of a study of T cell repertoires in cytomegalovirus infection. Study-wide context: Matching HLA type and CMV infection were both indicated by public TCR beta signatures. General study findings and limits: HLA-C-restricted CMV clonotypes gave the most frequent clonotype in two of eight donors. The cumulative frequency of public TCR beta families identified carriers of CMV plus the relevant HLA.

TCRdb processed the reads anew with MiXCR; each CDR3 protein has one entry. The data contain over 100,000 distinct CDR3 sequences, 16% of them singletons. Germline CDR1 and CDR2: MDHEN and SYDVKM. The CDR3 covers 18 residues. The V and J ends lost 3 bases and 4 bases respectively, with 19 bases between them. This clonotype was observed a handful of times. No antigen is known for it. This clonotype originated in a human donor in good health (CMV status not recorded). Some clones in this sample may be carry-over from other donors' samples. The chain uses TRBV28 and TRBJ2-6, with a tentative D call TRBD2 (7 bases). What was sequenced was PBMCs. The DNA of the CDR3 is TGTGCCAGCAGTTTTGAATTAGGGGGGGCGAGAGGGGCCAACGTCCTGACTTTC. Translating it yields CASSFELGGARGANVLTF. Full variable domain (outside the CDR3, taken from reference TRBV28 and TRBJ2-6): DVKVTQSSRYLVKRTGEKVFLECVQDMDHENMFWYRQDPGLGLRLIYFSYDVKMKEKGDIPEGYSVSREKKERFSLILESASTNQTSMYLCASSFELGGARGANVLTFGAGSRLTVL.